Following are 14 T cell receptor beta chains from one sample sequenced in a study of blood T cells in healthy people across ages. Primed by a sample-barcoded 5' primer and a J-beta primer mix, a second PCR proceeded for 7 to 11 cycles. MiXCR was run by TCRdb on the 5' RACE reads, yielding one entry per CDR3 protein. The data contain hundreds of thousands of distinct CDR3 sequences, 40% to 55% of them singletons. Sequencing input: blood. Receptors originate from an elderly man in good health.

V is TRBV4-1 and J is TRBJ2-2, with 8 bases lining up with TRBD1. The CDR3 length is 14 residues. The trim removed 6 bases at V and 1 base at J, leaving 1 base unmatched. In germline, CDR1 is MGHRA, CDR2 YSYEKL. CDR3: CASRGTGNTGELFF. CDR3 coding DNA: TGCGCCAGCAGAGGGACAGGGAACACCGGGGAGCTGTTTTTT.

The chain combines TRBV9 with TRBJ2-3, with 12 bases that match TRBD2. Per germline, CDR1 SGDLS and CDR2 YYNGEE. The CDR3 runs 16 residues. The ends lost 4 bases at V and 5 bases at J; junction bases unmatched: 8. The CDR3 loop reads CASSRSPSGGGDTQYF. The CDR3 DNA follows: TGTGCCAGCAGCCGTAGCCCTAGCGGGGGGGGAGATACGCAGTATTTT. Full variable domain (missing parts from reference TRBV9 and TRBJ2-3): DSGVTQTPKHLITATGQRVTLRCSPRSGDLSVYWYQQSLDQGLQFLIQYYNGEERAKGNILERFSAQQFPDLHSELNLSSLELGDSALYFCASSRSPSGGGDTQYFGPGTRLTVL.

This clonotype was detected a few times. V usage is TRBV18 and J usage is TRBJ2-1; TRBD2 might be the D (6 bases). This CDR3 region has 14 residues. Germline loops: CDR1 KGHSH, CDR2 LQKENI. Trimming removed 4 bases from V and 8 bases from J, with 15 bases in between. CDR3 sequence reads: CASSRWDFPDEQFF. The CDR3 DNA is TGTGCCAGCTCACGCTGGGACTTCCCGGATGAGCAGTTCTTC.

The chain is built from TRBV20-1 and TRBJ1-5, with a weak D call TRBD1 (5 bases). From germline, CDR1 is DFQATT and CDR2 SNEGSKA (reference sequence). V was pared by 6 bases and J by 2 bases, with 17 bases between. The CDR3 sequence is 15 residues long. The CDR3 coding sequence is TGCAGTGCAACGGGGGGGAACGCGGGCAATCAGCCCCAGCATTTT. Its translation is CSATGGNAGNQPQHF.

The chain combines TRBV20-1 with TRBJ2-1; 11 positions match TRBD2. This CDR3 region has 17 residues. V shed 0 bases and J 3 bases; nucleotides not matched to a gene: 7. Germline CDR1 is DFQATT and CDR2 is SNEGSKA (reference sequence). This CDR3 is CSARDPLAGGLYNEQFF. CDR3 nucleotides: TGCAGTGCTAGAGATCCCCTAGCGGGGGGCCTCTACAATGAGCAGTTCTTC.

J is TRBJ2-5 and V is TRBV20-1; D remains unclear. The end of the DNA aligns better with TRBJ2-7, so the J call may be wrong. Germline V gene lookup returns CDR1 DFQATT and CDR2 SNEGSKA (reference sequence). The CDR3 length is 13 residues. The CDR3 DNA reads as TGCAGTGCTCCCCACGGGTGGGGTTACGAGCAGTACTTC. Translated, it gives CSAPHGWGYEQYF.

The chain employs TRBV7-2 and TRBJ2-2, with TRBD2 matching over 12 bases. The germline V gene has CDR1 SGHTA and CDR2 FQGNSA. Germline trimming cut 5 bases from V and 3 bases from J; bases unmatched to any gene: 4. This CDR3 is 16 amino acids long. DNA of the CDR3: TGTGCCAGCAGCCGAGGGACTAGCGGGCACACCGGGGAGCTGTTTTTT. Its translation is CASSRGTSGHTGELFF.

Notes on this clonotype: It may be a read error: a sequence one base away is much more abundant. V is TRBV29-1 and J is TRBJ2-1, with 8 bases aligning to TRBD1. From germline, CDR1 is SQVTM and CDR2 ANQGSEA. The J segment lost 10 bases and the V segment lost 4 bases, leaving 12 bases of the junction unmatched. This CDR3 has 14 amino acids. The CDR3 DNA reads TGCAGCGTTGTGCGTCAGGGGGCTTTCGAGGAGCAGTTCTTC. Protein product: CSVVRQGAFEEQFF.

This clonotype is a singleton in its sample. The V call is TRBV7-2, the J call TRBJ2-5; D is uncertain. Germline V gene lookup returns CDR1 SGHTA and CDR2 FQGNSA. The CDR3 consists of 15 residues. V lost 3 bases and J 1 base, leaving 12 bases between the germline ends. In DNA, the CDR3 is TGTGCCAGCAGCTTGTATGCCAGTACCCAAGAGACCCAGTACTTC. This translates into CASSLYASTQETQYF.

V is TRBV20-1 and J is TRBJ2-7, with D hard to call. CDR1 is DFQATT, CDR2 SNEGSKA, per germline (reference sequence). This CDR3 is 13 amino acids long. V gave up 3 bases and J gave up 0 bases, with 9 bases separating them. The DNA for the CDR3 is TGCAGTGCTAGGAACACCAACTCCTACGAGCAGTACTTC. As protein: CSARNTNSYEQYF.

This clonotype came up a few times. The chain uses TRBV2 and TRBJ2-7; TRBD2 matches at 7 bases. This CDR3 spans 13 amino acids. CDR1 and CDR2 (germline): SNHLY, FYNNEI. Trimming removed 7 bases from V and 2 bases from J; junction bases left unmatched: 5. The CDR3 sequence: CASMWEGAYEQYF. The CDR3 bases are TGTGCCAGCATGTGGGAGGGAGCCTACGAGCAGTACTTC.

Remarks on this clonotype: A junction end diverges from the germline sequence, so it may reflect a read error. The genes are TRBV27 and TRBJ1-1, with 7 bases identical to TRBD1. Germline CDR1 reads MNHEY; CDR2 reads SMNVEV (reference sequence). The CDR3 sequence is 14 residues long. The CDR3, as DNA: TGTGCCGGCAGGGGAGACAGGGAGAACACTGAAGCTTTCTTT. This sequence encodes CAGRGDRENTEAFF.

This clonotype was seen more than once but under ten times. The chain joins TRBV2 to TRBJ2-1, with 11 bases identical to TRBD2. The trim removed 5 bases at V and 4 bases at J, leaving 7 bases unmatched. The length of the CDR3 is 16 residues. Per germline, CDR1 SNHLY and CDR2 FYNNEI. CDR3 coding DNA: TGTGCCAGCAGTAGCCAACTAGCGGGGGTATACAATGAGCAGTTCTTC. Protein sequence: CASSSQLAGVYNEQFF.

This chain joins TRBV29-1 and TRBJ2-1; D unresolved. The CDR3 is made up of 11 amino acids. Germline CDR1 and CDR2: SQVTM and ANQGSEA. V lost 8 bases, J lost 5 bases, and 10 bases lay in between. The CDR3 sequence: CSTRPNNEQFF. As DNA, the CDR3 is TGCAGCACCCGACCGAACAATGAGCAGTTCTTC.